What follows are 27 T cell receptor beta chains derived from one specimen sequenced in a study of T cells in localized non-small cell lung cancer. Method: immunoSEQ multiplex PCR; TCRdb's copy keeps in-frame clones and lacks some. The sample has tens of thousands of clones, roughly 80% seen once. Specimen: PBMCs, collected before any cancer treatment. The source is a man aged 40 to 70 with stage II lung adenocarcinoma.

The CDR3 DNA follows: TGCAGCGTTGACCAAAACAATGAGCAGTTCTTC. It yields the protein CSVDQNNEQFF. V and J are TRBV29-1 and TRBJ2-1; unclear D gene. CDR3 length equals 11 residues. Germline V gene data show CDR1 as SQVTM and CDR2 as ANQGSEA. V shed 3 bases and J shed 5 bases, with 5 bases lying between them.

Here the CDR3 reads CASSLKTSSYNEQFF. The CDR3 coding sequence is TGTGCCAGCAGCTTAAAGACTAGCTCCTACAATGAGCAGTTCTTC. The J gene is TRBJ2-1, the V gene TRBV7-3, with a possible D match to TRBD2 (6 bases). Trimming stripped 1 base from V and 0 bases from J, with 7 bases between. The CDR3 runs to 15 residues. Germline lookup yields CDR1 SGHTA and CDR2 FQGTGA. The full variable domain, completed using reference TRBV7-3 and TRBJ2-1, is GAGVSQTPSNKVTEKGKYVELRCDPISGHTALYWYRQSLGQGPEFLIYFQGTGAADDSGLPNDRFFAVRPEGSVSTLKIQRTERGDSAVYLCASSLKTSSYNEQFFGPGTRLTVL.

Only a few counts were recorded for this clone. This chain connects TRBV2 to TRBJ2-3; 13 positions agree with TRBD2. Germline V lookup: CDR1 SNHLY, CDR2 FYNNEI. The CDR3 is made up of 15 amino acids. V shed 5 bases and J 7 bases; nucleotides not matched to a gene: 6. The CDR3 here is CASSQLAGGPNTQYF. CDR3 nucleotide sequence: TGTGCCAGCAGTCAACTAGCGGGGGGGCCGAATACGCAGTATTTT. The whole variable domain, filled in from reference TRBV2 and TRBJ2-3, reads EPEVTQTPSHQVTQMGQEVILRCVPISNHLYFYWYRQILGQKVEFLVSFYNNEISEKSEIFDDQFSVERPDGSNFTLKIRSTKLEDSAMYFCASSQLAGGPNTQYFGPGTRLTVL.

The chain carries TRBV5-4 and TRBJ1-2; D is ambiguous. Trimming removed 1 base at V and 2 bases at J, with 0 bases between. The CDR3 consists of 11 residues. Germline V gene lookup returns CDR1 SGHNT and CDR2 YYREEE (reference sequence). The CDR3, as DNA: TGTGCCAGCAGCTTGAACTATGGCTACACCTTC. This sequence encodes CASSLNYGYTF.

The chain uses TRBV30 and TRBJ1-4, with no clear D. The germline V gene has CDR1 GTSNPN and CDR2 SVGIG (reference sequence). There are 14 residues in the CDR3. The V end lost 0 bases, the J end lost 2 bases, and 7 bases lay between the germline ends. In nucleotides, the CDR3 is TGTGCCTGGAGTGTGGGGAGGACTAATGAAAAACTGTTTTTT. Its protein product is CAWSVGRTNEKLFF.

The J gene is TRBJ2-1, the V gene TRBV4-2; 12 nucleotides align to TRBD2. The length of the CDR3 is 14 residues. From germline, CDR1 is LGHNA and CDR2 YNFKEQ. After removal of 4 bases from V and 12 bases from J, the junction contained 7 bases not matched to a gene. The CDR3 here is CASSLGLAGNVQFF. In DNA form, the CDR3 reads TGTGCCAGCAGCCTCGGACTAGCGGGAAACGTGCAGTTCTTC.

The chain carries TRBV6-9 and TRBJ1-5; 7 bases map to TRBD1. Germline CDR1 is MNHGY and CDR2 is SVAAGI. The CDR3 runs 14 residues. Losses at the gene ends were 5 bases for V and 3 bases for J; bases not matched to a gene: 4. The CDR3 nucleotides are TGTGCCAGCAGTACAACAGGGGTCAATCAGCCCCAGCATTTT. This encodes CASSTTGVNQPQHF.

The chain has TRBV5-5 and TRBJ1-6, with D maybe TRBD1 (5 bases). Between the trimmed V and J ends, which lost 1 base and 7 bases, there was a span of 15 bases. Per the germline V gene, CDR1 is SGHKS and CDR2 is YYEKEE (reference sequence). CDR3 length: 16 residues. The CDR3 nucleotides read TGTGCCAGCAGCTTGAGCCGTATAGGGGCGAATTCACCCCTCCACTTT. Amino acids: CASSLSRIGANSPLHF.

This clone came up once. The V and J genes are TRBV11-2 and TRBJ2-3; 8 bases fit TRBD1. V shed 4 bases, J shed 5 bases, and the junction held 5 bases outside the gene matches. CDR3 length: 14 residues. The V gene's germline CDR1 is SGHAT and CDR2 FQNNGV. CDR3 sequence reads: CASSYGQGRDTQYF. The CDR3 bases are TGTGCCAGCAGCTATGGACAGGGAAGAGATACGCAGTATTTT.

This clone was seen once. The chain employs TRBV4-3 and TRBJ1-1; possibly TRBD1 for D (6 bases). The CDR3 is 14 amino acids. Trimming removed 5 bases from V and 3 bases from J, with 13 bases in between. Per the germline V gene, CDR1 is LGHNA and CDR2 is YSLEER. The CDR3 DNA sequence: TGCGCCAGCAGCTCCCAAGGGGGGGACACTGAAGCTTTCTTT. Translating it yields CASSSQGGDTEAFF.

The chain employs TRBV4-1 and TRBJ2-5; TRBD2 matches 8 bases. Losses at the gene ends were 4 bases for V and 4 bases for J; bases not matched to a gene: 5. The CDR3 sequence is 14 residues long. Germline V gives CDR1 MGHRA, CDR2 YSYEKL. The CDR3 spells CASSPRLAGETQYF. As DNA, the CDR3 is TGCGCCAGCAGCCCCCGGCTAGCGGGAGAGACCCAGTACTTC.

V is TRBV2 and J is TRBJ1-6; D is ambiguous. The CDR3 consists of 12 residues. The germline gives CDR1 SNHLY, CDR2 FYNNEI. The CDR3 nucleotides are TGTGCAATACCGGGCCCCAATTCACCCCTCCACTTT. It encodes CAIPGPNSPLHF.

The chain couples TRBV9 to TRBJ2-7; 8 bases are a match to TRBD2. CDR1 SGDLS and CDR2 YYNGEE come from the germline V gene. The CDR3 is 17 amino acids. The V and J ends lost 0 bases and 0 bases, in that order; junction bases with no gene match: 8. The DNA for the CDR3 is TGTGCCAGCAGCGTAGACCCCATTAGCGGGACCTCCTACGAGCAGTACTTC. Its protein is CASSVDPISGTSYEQYF.

This clone was found a few times. J is TRBJ1-2 and V is TRBV18; TRBD1 matches at 9 bases. Germline V CDR1 and CDR2: KGHSH, LQKENI. V lost 3 bases, J lost 8 bases, and 4 bases stayed unmatched. This CDR3 contains 13 residues. CDR3 nucleotide sequence: TGTGCCAGCTCACCCGGGACAGGGAGGGGCTACACCTTC. Translating gives CASSPGTGRGYTF.

The chain joins TRBV6-5 to TRBJ2-7; D tentatively reads TRBD1 or TRBD2 (5 bases each). V dropped 0 bases and J dropped 3 bases, with 12 bases sitting between them. This CDR3 region has 15 residues. CDR1 MNHEY and CDR2 SVGAGI come from the germline V gene. CDR3 DNA sequence: TGTGCCAGCAGTTACTCGCAGGGAGTTCTCTACGAGCAGTACTTC. This codes for CASSYSQGVLYEQYF.

This clone was observed once. The rearrangement joins TRBV10-3 to TRBJ2-2, with 8 bases that match TRBD1. The CDR3 is made up of 16 amino acids. J gave up 3 bases and V 6 bases, and 9 bases lay outside the gene matches. The germline CDR1 and CDR2 sequences are ENHRY and SYGVKD. CDR3 nucleotide sequence: TGTGCCATCAGCCCTAGACAGGGGTGGGACACCGGGGAGCTGTTTTTT. Translated: CAISPRQGWDTGELFF.

The J gene is TRBJ2-5, the V gene TRBV12-5; 9 bases are shared with TRBD1. J lost 5 bases, V lost 0 bases, and 4 bases had no gene match. CDR1 is LGHNT, CDR2 FRNRAP, per germline. The CDR3 runs to 15 residues. CDR3 coding DNA: TGTGCTAGTGGTTTGGTCCGGACAGGGGTCGAGACCCAGTACTTC. Protein: CASGLVRTGVETQYF. The full variable domain, completed using reference TRBV12-5 and TRBJ2-5, is DARVTQTPRHKVTEMGQEVTMRCQPILGHNTVFWYRQTMMQGLELLAYFRNRAPLDDSGMPKDRFSAEMPDATLATLKIQPSEPRDSAVYFCASGLVRTGVETQYFGPGTRLLVL.

The CDR3 spells CASSRAILTQSRANVLTF. CDR3 sequence (DNA): TGTGCCAGCAGTCGTGCAATCTTGACACAAAGTCGGGCCAACGTCCTGACTTTC. The chain is built from TRBV28 and TRBJ2-6; D unclear. The CDR3 sequence is 18 residues long. Germline lookup yields CDR1 MDHEN and CDR2 SYDVKM. V was shortened by 5 bases and J by 5 bases, with 22 bases between the two germline ends.

V usage is TRBV21-1 and J usage is TRBJ1-5; the D call TRBD1 from the table was never checked on the DNA. TRBV21-1 is a pseudogene locus. CDR3 length equals 16 residues. As DNA, the CDR3 is TGTGCCAGCAGCAAAGCTCCGGGACAGGGAGGTCAGCCCCAGCATTTT. This encodes CASSKAPGQGGQPQHF.

For this clone: One end of the junction fails to match germline, which may point to a read error. The chain is built from TRBV6-5 and TRBJ1-1; a possible D gene is TRBD1 (6 bases). CDR1 is MNHEY, CDR2 SVGAGI, per germline. CDR3 length: 14 amino acids. For the CDR3, the DNA is TGTACCAGCAGCCTGGGGGGCATGAACACTGAAGCTTTCTTT. It is translated as CTSSLGGMNTEAFF.

The chain employs TRBV30 and TRBJ1-1, with a tentative D call TRBD1 (6 bases). V was pared by 3 bases and J by 4 bases, with 9 bases between. Germline values: CDR1 GTSNPN, CDR2 SVGIG (reference sequence). This CDR3 contains 12 residues. CDR3 in DNA: TGTGCCTGGAGGGACAGCTCCACTGAAGCTTTCTTT. It is translated as CAWRDSSTEAFF.

V gene TRBV18 combines with J gene TRBJ2-2; D is unresolved. The V gene lost 8 bases and the J gene lost 5 bases, with 9 bases spanning the gap. From germline, CDR1 is KGHSH and CDR2 LQKENI. CDR3 length equals 12 residues. This CDR3 reads CASPTRTGELFF. CDR3 coding DNA: TGTGCCAGCCCGACCAGGACCGGGGAGCTGTTTTTT.

V is TRBV4-2 and J is TRBJ1-1; possible D gene TRBD1, 5 bases. With 5 bases removed from V and 1 base from J, the gap between germline ends came to 11 bases. The germline V gene encodes CDR1 LGHNA and CDR2 YNFKEQ. CDR3 length: 14 amino acids. CDR3 sequence reads: CASSARDGNTEAFF. CDR3 sequence (DNA): TGTGCCAGCAGCGCCCGGGACGGGAACACTGAAGCTTTCTTT.

As regards this clone: Other DNA sequences in this specimen translate into the identical CDR3. The rearrangement joins TRBV7-2 to TRBJ1-6; D gene ambiguous. The CDR3 loop spans 13 amino acids. V was trimmed by 1 base and J by 7 bases, leaving 5 bases between them. In germline, CDR1 is SGHTA, CDR2 FQGNSA. The CDR3 is CASSLEGNSPLHF. The CDR3 DNA is TGTGCCAGCAGCTTAGAAGGCAATTCACCCCTCCACTTT.

The chain links TRBV6-5 to TRBJ2-7; 9 nucleotides align to TRBD2. V trimming: 5 bases; J trimming: 2 bases; junction bases outside the gene matches: 4. The CDR3 length is 14 residues. CDR1 is MNHEY, CDR2 SVGAGI, per germline. Here the CDR3 DNA reads TGTGCCAGCAGTCTAGCGGGAAAAACCTACGAGCAGTACTTC. Protein sequence: CASSLAGKTYEQYF.

For this clone: This CDR3 is also generated by other DNA sequences in the sample. The rearrangement uses TRBV9 and TRBJ2-7; TRBD1 matches at 7 bases. Losses at the gene ends were 4 bases for V and 3 bases for J; bases not matched to a gene: 4. From germline, CDR1 is SGDLS and CDR2 YYNGEE. The CDR3 extends over 13 amino acids. The CDR3 DNA follows: TGTGCCAGCAGCCGGGACAGCGGCTACGAGCAGTACTTC. It codes for CASSRDSGYEQYF.

This chain links TRBV15 with TRBJ1-5; D unresolved. The CDR3 is 17 residues long. Germline V gene lookup returns CDR1 LNHNV and CDR2 YYDKDF (reference sequence). Trimming removed 0 bases at V and 9 bases at J, with 21 bases between. The CDR3 reads CATSRDPMGRRLGPQHF. The CDR3 coding sequence is TGTGCCACCAGCAGAGATCCGATGGGCAGGCGCCTGGGGCCCCAGCATTTT.